This T cell receptor (beta chain) stems from a study of cytomegalovirus exposure and HLA in healthy donors. CDR1 is WSHSY, CDR2 SAAADI, per germline. Trimming took 8 bases from V and 4 from J; bases not matched to a gene: 12. The CDR3 has 15 residues. The PCR contained 60 Vbeta and 13 Jbeta primers. Only in-frame clones appear in the TCRdb table, and some are missing; sequencing was by immunoSEQ multiplex PCR. The table lists approximately 190,000 clones, 81% of them singletons. General observations from the study: Sequencing had likely introduced a cluster of highly shared sequence variants as an artifact.

As regards this clone: Antigen specificity is unknown.

The sample consisted of PBMCs. This TCR came from a man aged 50 to 59 in good health and CMV-seronegative. This chain connects TRBV10-2 to TRBJ1-1; 8 positions match TRBD1. The CDR3 region has the DNA TGCGCCAGCCGCGACGGACAGGGAGGGACCACTGAAGCTTTCTTT. Translated: CASRDGQGGTTEAFF.